This TCR beta chain was retrieved from a study of blood T cell repertoires in COVID-19. Trimming left V 0 bases short and J 3 bases short, with 8 bases between. This CDR3 is built from 15 residues. CDR1 KGHSH and CDR2 LQKENI come from the germline V gene. The repertoire was sequenced with immunoSEQ multiplex PCR; TCRdb's copy has only in-frame clones and lacks some. This table has approximately 83,000 clones, around four fifths appearing once. The chain recombines TRBV18 with TRBJ2-2; tentatively, D is TRBD1 (5 bases). The receptor was derived from a man aged 45-60 years with acute or convalescent COVID-19. The specimen was peripheral blood. DNA for the CDR3: TGTGCCAGCTCACCACCGGGCAGGGACACCGGGGAGCTGTTTTTT. Amino acids: CASSPPGRDTGELFF.